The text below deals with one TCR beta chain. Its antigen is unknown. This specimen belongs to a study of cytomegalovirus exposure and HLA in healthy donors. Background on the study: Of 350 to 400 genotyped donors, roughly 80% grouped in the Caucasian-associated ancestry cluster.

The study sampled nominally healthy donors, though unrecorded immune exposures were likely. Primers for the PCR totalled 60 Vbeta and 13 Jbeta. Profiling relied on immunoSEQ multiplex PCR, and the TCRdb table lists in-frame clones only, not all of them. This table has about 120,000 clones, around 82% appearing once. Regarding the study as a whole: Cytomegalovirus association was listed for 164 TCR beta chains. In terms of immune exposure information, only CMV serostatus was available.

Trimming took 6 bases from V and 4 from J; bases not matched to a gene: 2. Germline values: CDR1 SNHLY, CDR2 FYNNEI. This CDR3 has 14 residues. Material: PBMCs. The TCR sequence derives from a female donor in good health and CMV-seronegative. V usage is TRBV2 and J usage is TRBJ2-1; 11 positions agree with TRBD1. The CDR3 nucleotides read TGTGCCAGCAGCGGGACAGGGGGATACAATGAGCAGTTCTTC. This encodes CASSGTGGYNEQFF.